Below, 14 T cell receptor beta chains from the same sample are listed, as sequenced in a study of identical twins. TCRdb re-called the 5' RACE reads with MiXCR, one entry per CDR3 protein. The profile covers 420,000 or so distinct CDR3 sequences, with roughly 18% appearing a single time and roughly 12% taken by the ten largest. The sequencing sample was made of naive T cells sorted from blood. These receptors were collected from a man aged 45-65 years in good health.

This clonotype showed up just a few times. The chain is built from TRBV29-1 and TRBJ2-2, with a weak D call TRBD1 (5 bases). The CDR3 totals 13 residues. Trimming pared 3 bases from V and 3 bases from J, leaving 8 bases between. Germline loops: CDR1 SQVTM, CDR2 ANQGSEA. CDR3 coding DNA: TGCAGCGTTGAGGGGCTAGACACCGGGGAGCTGTTTTTT. Translating it yields CSVEGLDTGELFF.

V and J are TRBV7-2 and TRBJ1-3; 7 bases agree with TRBD1. Per germline, CDR1 SGHTA and CDR2 FQGNSA. V lost 5 bases, J lost 1 base, and 11 bases stayed unmatched. The CDR3 covers 17 residues. The DNA of the CDR3 is TGTGCCAGCAGCCTCCTACAGGGGCCCTGGTCTGGAAACACCATATATTTT. It specifies CASSLLQGPWSGNTIYF.

This chain connects TRBV19 to TRBJ2-2, with D unclear. Per germline, CDR1 LNHDA and CDR2 SQIVND (reference sequence). This CDR3 spans 13 amino acids. The ends were cut back, 2 bases at V and 8 bases at J, with 9 bases in the middle. The CDR3 nucleotides read TGTGCCAGTAGTATAAAAGCCATAGGGGAGCTGTTTTTT. Translated, it gives CASSIKAIGELFF. Full variable domain (missing parts from reference TRBV19 and TRBJ2-2): DGGITQSPKYLFRKEGQNVTLSCEQNLNHDAMYWYRQDPGQGLRLIYYSQIVNDFQKGDIAEGYSVSREKKESFPLTVTSAQKNPTAFYLCASSIKAIGELFFGEGSRLTVL.

This clonotype was detected ten times or more. The J gene is TRBJ1-2, the V gene TRBV10-3; 9 bases match TRBD1. J was trimmed by 8 bases and V by 6 bases; bases with no gene match: 13. The germline V gene has CDR1 ENHRY and CDR2 SYGVKD. The CDR3 is 15 residues long. The CDR3 sequence is CAISAGRQGDVGYTF. CDR3 nucleotide sequence: TGTGCCATCAGCGCCGGGAGACAGGGGGACGTCGGCTACACCTTC.

J is TRBJ2-3 and V is TRBV2; TRBD2 might be the D (5 bases). V lost 8 bases, J lost 6 bases, and 9 bases lay in between. Germline CDR1 SNHLY, CDR2 FYNNEI. The CDR3 consists of 11 residues. The CDR3 is CASGGADTQYF. DNA of the CDR3: TGTGCCAGCGGAGGAGCGGATACGCAGTATTTT.

The chain links TRBV27 to TRBJ2-6; maybe TRBD2 (5 bases). The CDR3 spans 16 residues. Germline V lookup: CDR1 MNHEY, CDR2 SMNVEV (reference sequence). Trimming pared 7 bases from V and 2 bases from J, leaving 15 bases between. The CDR3 loop is CASTPTGFPGANVLTF. The CDR3, as DNA: TGTGCCAGCACCCCTACGGGGTTCCCTGGGGCCAACGTCCTGACTTTC. Complete variable domain (other parts from reference TRBV27 and TRBJ2-6): EAQVTQNPRYLITVTGKKLTVTCSQNMNHEYMSWYRQDPGLGLRQIYYSMNVEVTDKGDVPEGYKVSRKEKRNFPLILESPSPNQTSLYFCASTPTGFPGANVLTFGAGSRLTVL.

In its sample, this clonotype was seen a few times. This sequence joins TRBV20-1 and TRBJ2-1; 11 bases are shared with TRBD2. The CDR3 has 16 residues. Germline trimming cut 1 base from V and 8 bases from J; bases unmatched to any gene: 10. CDR1 and CDR2 (germline): DFQATT, SNEGSKA (reference sequence). The CDR3 sequence: CSARVLAGAWEDEQFF. For the CDR3, the DNA is TGCAGTGCTAGAGTACTAGCGGGAGCATGGGAGGATGAGCAGTTCTTC.

The chain links TRBV10-1 to TRBJ2-2; D gene unclear. The CDR3 contains 13 residues. In germline, CDR1 is WNHNN, CDR2 SYGVQD (reference sequence). With 6 bases removed from V and 0 bases from J, the gap between germline ends came to 5 bases. The CDR3 nucleotides are TGCGCCAGCAGGCCATCGAACACCGGGGAGCTGTTTTTT. It is translated as CASRPSNTGELFF.

V usage is TRBV29-1 and J usage is TRBJ1-4; D is ambiguous. V lost 6 bases to trimming and J lost 8 bases, with 10 bases between them. Germline values: CDR1 SQVTM, CDR2 ANQGSEA. CDR3 length: 11 residues. The CDR3 DNA reads as TGCAGCGTCGTCGCCGGCGAAAAACTGTTTTTT. Translated: CSVVAGEKLFF.

The gene calls are TRBV15 and TRBJ2-7; D is uncertain. V was clipped by 1 base and J by 9 bases, with 16 bases between them. The CDR3 totals 14 residues. Germline V gene sequence: CDR1 LNHNV, CDR2 YYDKDF (reference sequence). The CDR3 DNA sequence: TGTGCCACCAGCAGAGCTCGGACCGATGACGCGCAGTACTTC. The encoded protein is CATSRARTDDAQYF.

The J gene is TRBJ2-5, the V gene TRBV18; D remains ambiguous. The CDR3 covers 15 residues. The V and J ends lost 3 bases and 3 bases respectively, with 14 bases between them. Germline CDR1 is KGHSH and CDR2 is LQKENI. CDR3 DNA sequence: TGTGCCAGCTCACCCGTGGACGGAGTAAAAGAGACCCAGTACTTC. Translated, it gives CASSPVDGVKETQYF.

The chain combines TRBV19 with TRBJ1-2; D ambiguous. Germline V gene sequence: CDR1 LNHDA, CDR2 SQIVND (reference sequence). Trimming removed 5 bases at V and 2 bases at J, with 9 bases between. The CDR3 contains 13 residues. The CDR3: CASSPLGNYGYTF. DNA of the CDR3: TGTGCCAGTAGTCCCCTTGGCAACTATGGCTACACCTTC.

This clonotype turned up a few times. The rearrangement joins TRBV4-1 to TRBJ2-5, with D unclear. Germline values: CDR1 MGHRA, CDR2 YSYEKL. CDR3 length: 14 residues. V lost 4 bases and J 3 bases, leaving 12 bases between the germline ends. The CDR3 sequence is CASSLAPKEETQYF. DNA for the CDR3: TGCGCCAGCAGCCTCGCCCCGAAGGAAGAGACCCAGTACTTC.

Concerning this clonotype itself: At one end the junction does not follow the germline gene, possibly because of a read error. The V gene is TRBV20-1, the J gene TRBJ1-4; D not certain. The CDR3 length is 15 residues. In germline, CDR1 is DFQATT, CDR2 SNEGSKA (reference sequence). The CDR3 DNA reads as TGCAGTGCTAGAGAAGTGACGGAAGAGAATGGAAAACTGTTTTTT. This encodes CSAREVTEENGKLFF.